The 16 T cell receptor beta chains below were found in one sample sequenced in a study of blood T cell repertoires in COVID-19. Generated by immunoSEQ multiplex PCR, the TCRdb table keeps only in-frame clones and is missing some. The sample has about 400,000 clones, nearly 90% seen once. Sequencing was performed on PBMCs or T cells enriched from blood (not recorded which). These receptors all come from a woman aged 25 to 39 who had recovered from COVID-19.

The chain combines TRBV19 with TRBJ1-5; possibly TRBD1 for D (5 bases). The CDR3 runs to 15 residues. Per the germline V gene, CDR1 is LNHDA and CDR2 is SQIVND (reference sequence). The V end was cut by 3 bases, the J end by 3 bases, with 12 bases between. CDR3 amino acids: CASSMGGAYNQPQHF. The CDR3 nucleotides read TGTGCCAGTAGTATGGGAGGGGCTTACAATCAGCCCCAGCATTTT. The full variable domain, in which reference TRBV19 and TRBJ1-5 provide the parts outside the CDR3, is DGGITQSPKYLFRKEGQNVTLSCEQNLNHDAMYWYRQDPGQGLRLIYYSQIVNDFQKGDIAEGYSVSREKKESFPLTVTSAQKNPTAFYLCASSMGGAYNQPQHFGDGTRLSIL.

The V and J genes are TRBV19 and TRBJ2-3; 11 bases agree with TRBD1. CDR3 length equals 16 residues. Germline V gene lookup returns CDR1 LNHDA and CDR2 SQIVND (reference sequence). With V trimmed by 5 bases and J by 4 bases, 8 bases remained unmatched. The CDR3 sequence: CASSPPPGQGADTQYF. CDR3 nucleotides: TGTGCCAGTAGTCCGCCCCCGGGACAGGGGGCAGATACGCAGTATTTT.

V is TRBV5-1 and J is TRBJ1-4, with unresolved D. Looked up from germline, CDR1 is SGHRS and CDR2 is YFSETQ. The CDR3 covers 14 residues. The V end was cut by 1 base, the J end by 8 bases, with 12 bases between. The CDR3 is CASSLSPTQEKLFF. CDR3 nucleotide sequence: TGCGCCAGCAGCTTGAGTCCTACACAGGAAAAACTGTTTTTT.

This clone was recorded once. The gene calls are TRBV9 and TRBJ1-3, with D possibly TRBD1 on 6 matching bases. The CDR3 totals 19 residues. Germline CDR1 is SGDLS and CDR2 is YYNGEE. Trimming stripped 5 bases from V and 0 bases from J, with 24 bases between. CDR3 nucleotide sequence: TGTGCCAGCAGTCGATCGGGTGTTCATAGGGGGTACTCTGGAAACACCATATATTTT. It encodes CASSRSGVHRGYSGNTIYF.

The rearrangement uses TRBV5-1 and TRBJ2-5; 9 bases align to TRBD1. CDR3 length equals 15 residues. The germline V gene has CDR1 SGHRS and CDR2 YFSETQ. V gave up 4 bases and J gave up 5 bases; unmatched junction bases: 9. In DNA, the CDR3 is TGCGCCAGCAGCCATGGGACAGGGAAGGCGGAGACCCAGTACTTC. Amino acids: CASSHGTGKAETQYF.

The chain recombines TRBV14 with TRBJ2-4, with D perhaps matching TRBD2 (5 bases). The germline gives CDR1 SGHDN, CDR2 FVKESK. Trimming cost V 0 bases and J 9 bases, with 9 bases left between them. This CDR3 is 13 amino acids long. CDR3 region: CASSQELEAIQYF. CDR3 bases: TGTGCCAGCAGCCAAGAACTAGAAGCCATTCAGTACTTC. The full variable domain, rest sourced from reference TRBV14 and TRBJ2-4, is EAGVTQFPSHSVIEKGQTVTLRCDPISGHDNLYWYRRVMGKEIKFLLHFVKESKQDESGMPNNRFLAERTGGTYSTLKVQPAELEDSGVYFCASSQELEAIQYFGAGTRLSVL.

The chain combines TRBV30 with TRBJ1-3; D remains unclear. The CDR3 loop spans 15 amino acids. The germline V gene has CDR1 GTSNPN and CDR2 SVGIG (reference sequence). Trimming left V 4 bases short and J 0 bases short, with 13 bases between. The CDR3, as DNA: TGTGCCTGGACCAATTCCGGGAGCTCTGGAAACACCATATATTTT. This encodes CAWTNSGSSGNTIYF.

The chain links TRBV7-2 to TRBJ2-7; 7 bases map to TRBD1. With V trimmed by 6 bases and J by 1 base, 9 bases remained unmatched. Per the germline V gene, CDR1 is SGHTA and CDR2 is FQGNSA. The CDR3 totals 15 residues. CDR3 amino acids: CASRGWDRTSYEQYF. The CDR3 coding sequence is TGTGCCAGCAGGGGCTGGGACAGAACTTCCTACGAGCAGTACTTC.

V and J are TRBV2 and TRBJ1-1; D unresolved. Germline CDR1 and CDR2: SNHLY and FYNNEI. Trimming took 0 bases from V and 1 from J, leaving 12 bases between them. The CDR3 has 16 residues. The CDR3 DNA is TGTGCCAGCAGTGAAGCGCTTCGGAGGGCGAACACTGAAGCTTTCTTT. This translates into CASSEALRRANTEAFF.

This rearrangement joins TRBV9 to TRBJ1-2, with 9 bases that match TRBD1. This CDR3 region has 14 residues. In germline, CDR1 is SGDLS, CDR2 YYNGEE. V trimming: 2 bases; J trimming: 10 bases; junction bases outside the gene matches: 9. The CDR3 here is CASSVLGTGSSYTF. The CDR3 DNA reads TGTGCCAGCAGCGTTCTCGGGACAGGGAGTTCCTACACCTTC.

The V and J genes are TRBV24-1 and TRBJ2-2; 8 bases align to TRBD1. Trimming removed 9 bases from V and 4 bases from J; junction bases left unmatched: 6. The CDR3 consists of 14 residues. Germline V gives CDR1 KGHDR, CDR2 SFDVKD. CDR3 residues: CATSGTGVTGELFF. The CDR3, as DNA: TGTGCCACCTCCGGGACAGGAGTCACCGGGGAGCTGTTTTTT.

The chain carries TRBV27 and TRBJ1-4; 8 bases agree with TRBD1. This CDR3 has 16 residues. The V segment lost 5 bases and the J segment 7 bases; nucleotides outside the gene matches: 12. Germline V gives CDR1 MNHEY, CDR2 SMNVEV (reference sequence). CDR3 sequence reads: CASSQLRTGLLEKLFF. The CDR3 nucleotides read TGTGCCAGCAGTCAACTTCGGACAGGGCTTCTTGAAAAACTGTTTTTT.

The chain links TRBV13 to TRBJ2-2; D is ambiguous. Deletions cut 2 bases from V and 7 bases from J, with 11 bases between. Looked up from germline, CDR1 is PRHDT and CDR2 is FYEKMQ (reference sequence). The CDR3 is 14 amino acids. CDR3 protein: CASSLRSVGGELFF. The DNA of the CDR3 is TGTGCCAGCAGCTTAAGGAGCGTGGGCGGGGAGCTGTTTTTT.

The sample holds a few counts of this clone. The chain joins TRBV12-5 to TRBJ2-7; 10 bases map to TRBD2. The CDR3 spans 18 residues. Trimming cost V 1 base and J 1 base; bases outside gene matches: 10. CDR1 is LGHNT, CDR2 FRNRAP, per germline. CDR3 loop: CASGLALSLLAGSYEQYF. In DNA form, the CDR3 reads TGTGCTAGTGGTTTGGCCCTATCGTTACTAGCGGGATCCTACGAGCAGTACTTC.

This clone was seen just once. J is TRBJ2-2 and V is TRBV7-3; the D gene is possibly TRBD2 (6 bases). The CDR3 covers 15 residues. Germline CDR1 and CDR2: SGHTA and FQGTGA. V was shortened by 4 bases and J by 4 bases, with 13 bases between the two germline ends. The CDR3 DNA reads as TGTGCCAGCAGCTCCGGGGACTGGACCACCGGGGAGCTGTTTTTT. Encoded protein: CASSSGDWTTGELFF.

The CDR3 region is CASSRVRGSASTDTQYF. Written as DNA, the CDR3 is TGTGCCAGTAGTAGGGTCAGGGGTAGTGCTAGCACAGATACGCAGTATTTT. The chain joins TRBV19 to TRBJ2-3; weak D call: TRBD1 (6 bases). CDR3 size: 17 residues. Germline CDR1 is LNHDA and CDR2 is SQIVND (reference sequence). V dropped 4 bases and J dropped 0 bases, with 17 bases sitting between them.